The clone carrying this TCR beta chain was recorded at least ten times. The data stem from a study of T cells in Graves' hyperthyroidism and ophthalmopathy. Individuals with ophthalmopathy presented a Clinical Activity Score of at least 3, a NOSPECS grade of at least 4 and a duration under 3 months. PBMCs stemmed from about 9.5 ml fresh peripheral blood. CDR3 length: 17 amino acids. V gave up 6 bases and J gave up 2 bases; unmatched junction bases: 10. From germline, CDR1 is MGHRA and CDR2 YSYEKL. Amplified regions were TCR beta CDR3 sequences from RNA transcripts. The study used the HTBI primer set for a first-round RT-PCR of the TCR CDR3. TCRdb used MiXCR to reprocess the multiplex PCR reads, holding one entry per CDR3 protein. Of around 390,000 distinct CDR3 sequences listed, roughly 15% are singletons.

The gene calls are TRBV4-1 and TRBJ2-1, with 10 bases fitting TRBD2. The source of this sequence is a woman aged 25 to 39 with Graves' ophthalmopathy. The sequenced material came from blood. The CDR3 nucleotides are TGCGCCAGCAGTCACACTGCCAGCGGGGGGGCCTACAATGAGCAGTTCTTC. It is translated as CASSHTASGGAYNEQFF.